This is a list of T cell receptor beta chains from one sample in a study of T cell changes during pregnancy in multiple sclerosis. Produced via immunoSEQ multiplex PCR; TCRdb's table is partial and in-frame only. The sample holds over 45,000 clones, approximately 90% seen once. Sequencing was performed on CD4+ T cells from peripheral blood mononuclear cells, taken in the first trimester of pregnancy. These receptors came from a female donor with multiple sclerosis, enrolled in a pregnancy study. CDR3s include the opening cysteine and the closing phenylalanine or tryptophan. Each record gives: D gene, V gene, J gene, CDR3 DNA, CDR3 protein. A D gene is named only where the DNA matches it firmly.

D gene: .; V gene: TRBV28; J gene: TRBJ1-2; CDR3 DNA: TGTGCCAGCAGTGATTACAGGTCTGGCTATGGCTACACCTTC; CDR3 protein: CASSDYRSGYGYTF
D gene: .; V gene: TRBV4-3; J gene: TRBJ1-1; CDR3 DNA: TGCGCCAGCAGCCAAGAGTCAGGGGCGCGTGCTTTCTTT; CDR3 protein: CASSQESGARAFF
D gene: .; V gene: TRBV21-1; J gene: TRBJ1-4; CDR3 DNA: TGTGCCAGCAGCAAAGGGCCGGACAGTAATGAAAAACTGTTTTTT; CDR3 protein: CASSKGPDSNEKLFF
D gene: TRBD2; V gene: TRBV5-1; J gene: TRBJ2-1; CDR3 DNA: TGCGCCAGCAAGAGCGGGACTTACAATGAGCAGTTCTTC; CDR3 protein: CASKSGTYNEQFF
D gene: TRBD1; V gene: TRBV5-1; J gene: TRBJ1-1; CDR3 DNA: TGCGCCAGCAGCTCGACGACAGGGCCGCAGGCCGAAGCTTTCTTT; CDR3 protein: CASSSTTGPQAEAFF
D gene: .; V gene: TRBV28; J gene: TRBJ1-6; CDR3 DNA: TGTGCCAGCAGTCTCCCGACGGCAGGTCATAATTCACCCCTCCACTTT; CDR3 protein: CASSLPTAGHNSPLHF
D gene: TRBD2; V gene: TRBV19; J gene: TRBJ2-1; CDR3 DNA: TGTGCCAGTAGTGGATCCGGGACTAGCCTCCCACAGTTCTTC; CDR3 protein: CASSGSGTSLPQFF
D gene: .; V gene: TRBV6-5; J gene: TRBJ2-7; CDR3 DNA: TGTGCCAGCAGCCCCCCGGTGGGGAGCGAGCAGTACTTC; CDR3 protein: CASSPPVGSEQYF
D gene: TRBD2; V gene: TRBV19; J gene: TRBJ2-1; CDR3 DNA: TGTGCCAGTAGTAAGCGGGGGGCCGCCGTCTTC; CDR3 protein: CASSKRGAAVF
D gene: .; V gene: TRBV2; J gene: TRBJ2-7; CDR3 DNA: TGTGCCAGCAAGAGGGTTGACGAATACGAGCAGTACTTC; CDR3 protein: CASKRVDEYEQYF
D gene: .; V gene: TRBV30; J gene: TRBJ2-5; CDR3 DNA: TGTGCCTGGAGTGTACAACCAGGGGAGACCCAGTACTTC; CDR3 protein: CAWSVQPGETQYF
D gene: .; V gene: TRBV4-3; J gene: TRBJ1-6; CDR3 DNA: TGCGCCAGCAGCCAAGACCCCCCGGGAGGTTACTCACCCCTCCACTTT; CDR3 protein: CASSQDPPGGYSPLHF
D gene: .; V gene: TRBV7-6; J gene: TRBJ1-2; CDR3 DNA: TGTGCCAGCAGCTTAGAGGCAGGCTATGGCTACACCTTC; CDR3 protein: CASSLEAGYGYTF
D gene: .; V gene: TRBV10-3; J gene: TRBJ2-2; CDR3 DNA: TGTGCCATCAGTGAGCCTAGGTTAGTGAAGAACACCGGGGAGCTGTTTTTT; CDR3 protein: CAISEPRLVKNTGELFF
D gene: .; V gene: TRBV10-3; J gene: TRBJ1-3; CDR3 DNA: TGTGCCATCAGGGGATCAGGGGCCGGAAACACCATATATTTT; CDR3 protein: CAIRGSGAGNTIYF
D gene: TRBD1; V gene: TRBV6-6; J gene: TRBJ1-2; CDR3 DNA: TGTGCCAGCAGCCCCCAGGGGGCGCAGGGCTACACCTTC; CDR3 protein: CASSPQGAQGYTF
D gene: .; V gene: TRBV15; J gene: TRBJ2-7; CDR3 DNA: TGTGCCACCAGCAGAGGGCACGAGCAGTACTTC; CDR3 protein: CATSRGHEQYF
D gene: TRBD1; V gene: TRBV6-1; J gene: TRBJ2-7; CDR3 DNA: TGTGCCAGCAGCGCCGTGACAGGGACGGGATACGAGCAGTACTTC; CDR3 protein: CASSAVTGTGYEQYF
D gene: TRBD1; V gene: TRBV6-4; J gene: TRBJ1-5; CDR3 DNA: TGTGCCAGCAGTGTGACTGAGACAGGGGATCAGCCCCAGCATTTT; CDR3 protein: CASSVTETGDQPQHF
D gene: .; V gene: TRBV28; J gene: TRBJ2-1; CDR3 DNA: TGTGCCAGCAAATCCCGGGACAATGAGCAGTTCTTC; CDR3 protein: CASKSRDNEQFF
D gene: TRBD2; V gene: TRBV7-8; J gene: TRBJ2-3; CDR3 DNA: TGTGCCAGCAGCTTACCGACTAGCGGGAGACCTCTTGGCACAGATACGCAGTATTTT; CDR3 protein: CASSLPTSGRPLGTDTQYF
D gene: TRBD2; V gene: TRBV29-1; J gene: TRBJ2-3; CDR3 DNA: TGCAGCGTCCGGGGACTAGCGGGGCTCACAGATACGCAGTATTTT; CDR3 protein: CSVRGLAGLTDTQYF
D gene: .; V gene: TRBV29-1; J gene: TRBJ1-2; CDR3 DNA: TGCAGCGCCGGGGGGTCTAACTATGGCTACACCTTC; CDR3 protein: CSAGGSNYGYTF
D gene: TRBD2; V gene: TRBV6-1; J gene: TRBJ2-1; CDR3 DNA: TGTGCCAGCAGTGTGAGTAGCGGGTCGGCGGTAGATGAGCAGTTCTTC; CDR3 protein: CASSVSSGSAVDEQFF
D gene: .; V gene: TRBV18; J gene: TRBJ1-1; CDR3 DNA: TGTGCCAGCTCACCCACCCTTGAGTCCACTGAAGCTTTCTTT; CDR3 protein: CASSPTLESTEAFF
D gene: TRBD1; V gene: TRBV4-3; J gene: TRBJ1-2; CDR3 DNA: TGCGCCAGCAGCCCTATGACAGGGAACTATGGCTACACCTTC; CDR3 protein: CASSPMTGNYGYTF
D gene: .; V gene: TRBV5-4; J gene: TRBJ1-1; CDR3 DNA: TGTGCCAGCAGCTTGCCCGGGGTCGGGAACACTGAAGCTTTCTTT; CDR3 protein: CASSLPGVGNTEAFF
D gene: TRBD2; V gene: TRBV5-6; J gene: TRBJ2-3; CDR3 DNA: TGTGCCAGCAGCTTGTATTGGGCGGGGGGGCCGAGTCGCACAGATACGCAGTATTTT; CDR3 protein: CASSLYWAGGPSRTDTQYF